These 24 T cell receptor beta chains share one sample of origin, sequenced in a study of graft-versus-host responses after intestinal transplantation. Only in-frame clones appear in the TCRdb table, and some are missing; sequencing was by immunoSEQ multiplex PCR. Counted here are tens of thousands of clones, about 81% occurring once; the ten biggest clones make up about 0.74%. These receptors have no known antigen. The sample consisted of unstimulated CD4+ T cells sorted from spleen or lymph node cells, taken before intestinal transplant. These receptors came from a human donor who received an intestinal transplant.

The chain employs TRBV4-1 and TRBJ1-4; D uncertain. The germline gives CDR1 MGHRA, CDR2 YSYEKL. V lost 3 bases and J lost 8, with 10 bases in between. The CDR3 sequence is 13 residues long. CDR3 in DNA: TGCGCCAGCAGCCAGGTCGGGCAGGAAAAACTGTTTTTT. Amino acids: CASSQVGQEKLFF.

This chain connects TRBV9 to TRBJ2-2, with 7 nucleotides matching TRBD2. There are 15 residues in the CDR3. Trimming took 1 base from V and 6 from J; bases not matched to a gene: 6. The germline CDR1 and CDR2 sequences are SGDLS and YYNGEE. The CDR3 bases are TGTGCCAGCAGCGTATACGGGGGGACTTCCGGGGAGCTGTTTTTT. Protein sequence: CASSVYGGTSGELFF. Based on the CDR3 plus reference TRBV9 and TRBJ2-2, the full variable domain is DSGVTQTPKHLITATGQRVTLRCSPRSGDLSVYWYQQSLDQGLQFLIQYYNGEERAKGNILERFSAQQFPDLHSELNLSSLELGDSALYFCASSVYGGTSGELFFGEGSRLTVL.

V is TRBV18 and J is TRBJ2-2; possible D gene TRBD2, 6 bases. Trimming stripped 2 bases from V and 6 bases from J, with 16 bases between. Germline CDR1 is KGHSH and CDR2 is LQKENI. The CDR3 has 16 amino acids. The CDR3 here is CASSPGTVGGAGELFF. The CDR3 bases are TGTGCCAGCTCACCAGGGACGGTCGGAGGGGCCGGGGAGCTGTTTTTT.

The CDR3 sequence: CASSLAGRVEGELFF. The CDR3 region has the DNA TGTGCCAGCAGCCTAGCGGGCCGAGTGGAGGGGGAGCTGTTTTTT. V is TRBV14 and J is TRBJ2-2, with 7 bases matching TRBD2. In germline, CDR1 is SGHDN, CDR2 FVKESK. Trimming at V came to 4 bases and at J to 8 bases, leaving 10 bases not matched to a gene. The CDR3 is 15 residues long.

The rearrangement joins TRBV21-1 to TRBJ2-7; the D call in the table, TRBD1, was not verified against the DNA. TRBV21-1 is listed as a pseudogene. This CDR3 is built from 21 residues. In nucleotides, the CDR3 is TGTGCCAGCAGCAAAGATCCCATTGGGTGGGACATACGGATATCGTCCTACGAGCAGTACTTC. This sequence encodes CASSKDPIGWDIRISSYEQYF.

The chain is built from TRBV9 and TRBJ2-3; 8 bases map to TRBD2. Germline CDR1 and CDR2: SGDLS and YYNGEE. Trimming took 6 bases from V and 3 from J; bases not matched to a gene: 6. The CDR3 runs 14 residues. CDR3 in DNA: TGTGCCAGCAATCCGGGACTAGGAACAGATACGCAGTATTTT. It is translated as CASNPGLGTDTQYF.

The rearrangement uses TRBV30 and TRBJ1-1, with no clear D. Germline CDR1 and CDR2: GTSNPN and SVGIG (reference sequence). V was shortened by 5 bases and J by 3 bases, with 13 bases between the two germline ends. This CDR3 has 13 residues. Here the CDR3 DNA reads TGTGCCTGGGGGGTAGCAGATTACACTGAAGCTTTCTTT. Its protein is CAWGVADYTEAFF.

The chain combines TRBV5-1 with TRBJ1-6; D gene unclear. V was pared by 0 bases and J by 10 bases, with 5 bases between. Germline V gene sequence: CDR1 SGHRS, CDR2 YFSETQ. CDR3 length: 12 residues. CDR3 region: CASSLEGSPLHF. The CDR3 DNA reads as TGCGCCAGCAGCTTGGAAGGGTCACCCCTCCACTTT.

The rearrangement links TRBV7-2 to TRBJ2-5, with 7 bases that match TRBD2. J was trimmed by 0 bases and V by 0 bases; bases with no gene match: 1. CDR3 length: 15 amino acids. Germline V gene sequence: CDR1 SGHTA, CDR2 FQGNSA. CDR3 loop: CASSLASGYQETQYF. The CDR3 coding sequence is TGTGCCAGCAGCTTAGCTAGCGGGTACCAAGAGACCCAGTACTTC.

The chain is built from TRBV9 and TRBJ2-3; D may correspond to TRBD1 or TRBD2 (6 bases each). V was pared by 0 bases and J by 2 bases, with 13 bases between. Germline lookup yields CDR1 SGDLS and CDR2 YYNGEE. The CDR3 runs 16 residues. CDR3 bases: TGTGCCAGCAGCGTAGGCGGGACACGGTACACAGATACGCAGTATTTT. It is translated as CASSVGGTRYTDTQYF.

The chain links TRBV5-1 to TRBJ1-6; TRBD1 aligns across 7 bases. The CDR3 runs 15 residues. The junction had 1 base not matched to a gene; V was cut back by 4 bases and J by 0 bases. Germline V gives CDR1 SGHRS, CDR2 YFSETQ. CDR3 nucleotide sequence: TGCGCCAGCAGCCGGGACAGCTCCTATAATTCACCCCTCCACTTT. Its protein is CASSRDSSYNSPLHF.

This chain links TRBV18 with TRBJ2-2, with D possibly matching TRBD1 (6 bases). Germline CDR1 KGHSH, CDR2 LQKENI. V lost 6 bases, J lost 2 bases, and 16 bases lay in between. This CDR3 is 16 amino acids long. CDR3 protein: CASSSLGTPNTGELFF. In nucleotides, the CDR3 is TGTGCCAGCTCTTCCCTCGGGACACCTAACACCGGGGAGCTGTTTTTT. Using reference TRBV18 and TRBJ2-2 for the parts outside the CDR3, the full variable domain is NAGVMQNPRHLVRRRGQEARLRCSPMKGHSHVYWYRQLPEEGLKFMVYLQKENIIDESGMPKERFSAEFPKEGPSILRIQQVVRGDSAAYFCASSSLGTPNTGELFFGEGSRLTVL.

This clone was seen once. Other DNA sequences in this sample translate to the same CDR3. The chain combines TRBV9 with TRBJ2-3, with 9 bases lining up with TRBD2. Trimming removed 2 bases from V and 7 bases from J; junction bases left unmatched: 8. CDR3 size: 15 residues. Looked up from germline, CDR1 is SGDLS and CDR2 is YYNGEE. The CDR3 DNA is TGTGCCAGCAGCGTCGGGGCGGGGGGGCCGAATACGCAGTATTTT. It is translated as CASSVGAGGPNTQYF.

V and J are TRBV6-1 and TRBJ1-1; 9 nucleotides agree with TRBD1. This CDR3 is built from 14 residues. Germline V lookup: CDR1 MNHNS, CDR2 SASEGT. V lost 7 bases and J lost 4; bases outside the gene matches: 7. CDR3 DNA: TGTGCCAGCAATGACAGGGGGTTTGTCACTGAAGCTTTCTTT. Its protein product is CASNDRGFVTEAFF.

CDR3 DNA: TGTGCCAGCAGTTCAGGGGGCGCTGGGGCCAACGTCCTGACTTTC. Its translation is CASSSGGAGANVLTF. This chain joins TRBV11-3 and TRBJ2-6; 8 positions agree with TRBD1. Per the germline V gene, CDR1 is SGHNT and CDR2 is YENEEA. The trim removed 6 bases at V and 2 bases at J, leaving 3 bases unmatched. CDR3 size: 15 residues.

The V call is TRBV5-6, the J call TRBJ1-1; TRBD1 aligns across 7 bases. Losses at the gene ends were 4 bases for V and 2 bases for J; bases not matched to a gene: 5. The CDR3 totals 14 residues. Germline CDR1 SGHDT, CDR2 YYEEEE. CDR3 bases: TGTGCCAGCAGCCAGGACAGGACTAACACTGAAGCTTTCTTT. Amino acid sequence: CASSQDRTNTEAFF.

The chain employs TRBV19 and TRBJ2-7; 8 nucleotides agree with TRBD1. This CDR3 spans 14 amino acids. V was pared by 3 bases and J by 3 bases, with 4 bases of the junction left unmatched. Germline CDR1 reads LNHDA; CDR2 reads SQIVND (reference sequence). DNA for the CDR3: TGTGCCAGTAGTATGACAGGGGCGCGCTACGAGCAGTACTTC. Translating gives CASSMTGARYEQYF.

This clone appeared a few times. This chain connects TRBV14 to TRBJ2-3; no definite D call. The CDR3 runs to 14 residues. Germline assignment: CDR1 SGHDN and CDR2 FVKESK. Trimming pared 2 bases from V and 4 bases from J, leaving 10 bases between. Written as DNA, the CDR3 is TGTGCCAGCAGCCAAAAATGGTACCCAGATACGCAGTATTTT. Its protein is CASSQKWYPDTQYF.

Here the CDR3 reads CASSWDRANGYTF. The CDR3 DNA reads as TGTGCCAGCAGCTGGGACAGGGCGAATGGCTACACCTTC. The chain has TRBV5-4 and TRBJ1-2; 9 nucleotides agree with TRBD1. The V and J ends lost 3 bases and 6 bases, in that order; junction bases with no gene match: 3. The CDR3 length is 13 residues. The V gene's germline CDR1 is SGHNT and CDR2 YYREEE (reference sequence).

The CDR3 DNA follows: TGCGCCAGCAGCACTCAGGCGCAGCCACCTGTTCAGTACTTC. Translation gives CASSTQAQPPVQYF. V and J are TRBV5-1 and TRBJ2-4; no clear D. V lost 4 bases to trimming and J lost 11 bases, with 19 bases between them. The CDR3 runs to 14 residues. CDR1 and CDR2 from the germline V gene are SGHRS and YFSETQ.

The V and J genes are TRBV5-4 and TRBJ2-2; D possibly corresponds to TRBD2 (6 bases). The CDR3 runs 14 residues. Germline V gene data show CDR1 as SGHNT and CDR2 as YYREEE (reference sequence). Trimming stripped 0 bases from V and 7 bases from J, with 10 bases between. The CDR3 loop is CASSLERGIGELFF. In DNA, the CDR3 is TGTGCCAGCAGCTTGGAACGGGGGATCGGGGAGCTGTTTTTT.

V is TRBV5-5 and J is TRBJ2-3; TRBD2 is a possible D gene (5 bases). There are 15 residues in the CDR3. V lost 0 bases to trimming and J lost 1 base, with 9 bases between them. Germline values: CDR1 SGHKS, CDR2 YYEKEE (reference sequence). The CDR3 protein is CASSLVAQRTDTQYF. The DNA for the CDR3 is TGTGCCAGCAGCTTGGTAGCGCAGCGCACAGATACGCAGTATTTT.

V and J are TRBV28 and TRBJ2-7; TRBD2 aligns across 9 bases. The germline V gene encodes CDR1 MDHEN and CDR2 SYDVKM. The CDR3 totals 15 residues. V lost 3 bases to trimming and J lost 3 bases; unmatched junction nucleotides: 6. This chain's CDR3 is CASSFETSGFYEQYF. CDR3 DNA sequence: TGTGCCAGCAGTTTTGAGACTAGCGGATTCTACGAGCAGTACTTC.

The V call is TRBV5-4, the J call TRBJ1-2; D is possibly TRBD1 (5 bases). This CDR3 spans 14 amino acids. V lost 4 bases and J 2 bases, leaving 12 bases between the germline ends. CDR1 and CDR2 from the germline V gene are SGHNT and YYREEE (reference sequence). The CDR3 loop is CASSPFRGNYGYTF. CDR3 bases: TGTGCCAGCAGCCCGTTCCGGGGGAACTATGGCTACACCTTC.